The source of this T cell receptor beta chain is a study of tumor-infiltrating lymphocytes in primary liver carcinoma. The researchers produced TCR beta cDNA from about 510 ng total RNA with a constant-region primer. Three rounds of nested multiplex PCR with slightly modified ARM-PCR produced TCR beta libraries. TRBV1-TRBV30 forward and Cbeta reverse primers drove the first two roughly 10-cycle rounds. TCRdb reanalysed the multiplex PCR reads using MiXCR and keeps one entry per CDR3 protein. Of approximately 110,000 distinct CDR3 sequences in the sample, around 64% are singletons; the top ten hold around 8.4%. Regarding this clonotype: Antigen: not known. Compared with germline, one end of the junction differs, possibly owing to a read error.

The CDR3 runs 15 residues. Germline CDR1 is MNHNY and CDR2 is SVGAGI (reference sequence). Whole-study findings and limits: A small share of top clones, only about 7.5-24%, was found in all five tumor regions. The study found a significantly higher top-250-clone fraction in tumors than in blood (p = 0.039).

Starting material for RNA and DNA co-extraction consisted of about 20-30 mg of unsorted bulk tissue. Sequenced input: liver tumor tissue from sampling region 3. Subset reported: tumor region T3, left-lateral pole. This rearrangement joins TRBV6-6 to TRBJ1-3; D is uncertain. The TCR sequence derives from a woman in her sixties with primary liver carcinoma and hepatitis B virus infection. CDR3 coding DNA: TGTGACAGCAGTTACTCGGGATCCTCTGGAAACACCATATGTTTT. Its translation is CDSSYSGSSGNTICF.